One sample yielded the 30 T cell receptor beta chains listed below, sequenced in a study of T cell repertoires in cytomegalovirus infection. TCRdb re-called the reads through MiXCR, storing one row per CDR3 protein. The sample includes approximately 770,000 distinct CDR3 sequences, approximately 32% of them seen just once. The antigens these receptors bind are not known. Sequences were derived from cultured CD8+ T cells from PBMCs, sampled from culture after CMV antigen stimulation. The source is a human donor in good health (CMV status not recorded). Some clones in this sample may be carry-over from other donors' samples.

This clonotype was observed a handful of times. CDR3 residues: CASSLGQGLYREQYF. The CDR3 region has the DNA TGCGCCAGCAGCCTGGGACAGGGGCTCTATCGCGAGCAGTACTTC. The chain couples TRBV5-1 to TRBJ2-7; TRBD1 matches 10 bases. The CDR3 runs 15 residues. The V gene end was trimmed by 4 bases and the J gene end by 6 bases; junction bases not matched to a gene: 10. From germline, CDR1 is SGHRS and CDR2 YFSETQ.

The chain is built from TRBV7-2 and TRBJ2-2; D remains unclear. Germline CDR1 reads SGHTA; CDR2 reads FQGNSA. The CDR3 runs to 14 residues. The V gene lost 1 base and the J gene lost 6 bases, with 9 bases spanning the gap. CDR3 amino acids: CASSLEWSSGELFF. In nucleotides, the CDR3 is TGTGCCAGCAGCTTAGAATGGAGTTCCGGGGAGCTGTTTTTT.

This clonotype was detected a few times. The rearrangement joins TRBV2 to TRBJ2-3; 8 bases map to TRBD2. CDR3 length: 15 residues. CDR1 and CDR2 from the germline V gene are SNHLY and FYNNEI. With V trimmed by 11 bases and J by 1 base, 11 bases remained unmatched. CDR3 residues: CAQYQSSGGTDTQYF. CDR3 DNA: TGTGCCCAGTACCAAAGTAGCGGGGGCACAGATACGCAGTATTTT.

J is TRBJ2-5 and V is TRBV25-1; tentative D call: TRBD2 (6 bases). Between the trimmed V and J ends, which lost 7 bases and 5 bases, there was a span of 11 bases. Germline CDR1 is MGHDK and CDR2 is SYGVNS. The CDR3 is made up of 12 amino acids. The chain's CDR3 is CASTEGLETQYF. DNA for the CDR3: TGTGCCAGCACGGAGGGGCTGGAGACCCAGTACTTC.

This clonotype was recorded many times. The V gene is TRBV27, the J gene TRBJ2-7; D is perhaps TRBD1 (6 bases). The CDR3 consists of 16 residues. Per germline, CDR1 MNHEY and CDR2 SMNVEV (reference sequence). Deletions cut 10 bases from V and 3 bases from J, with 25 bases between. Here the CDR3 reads CATSVSIGTHLYEQYF. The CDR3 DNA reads TGTGCCACCTCAGTTTCGATCGGGACACATCTCTACGAGCAGTACTTC.

Here the CDR3 DNA reads TGTGCCAGCCTTCGGGAAAGCGGGACGCAGTATTTT. Amino acid sequence: CASLRESGTQYF. The chain recombines TRBV2 with TRBJ2-3, with D possibly TRBD2 on 6 matching bases. The CDR3 contains 12 residues. V was pared by 8 bases and J by 9 bases, with 15 bases between. Germline loops: CDR1 SNHLY, CDR2 FYNNEI.

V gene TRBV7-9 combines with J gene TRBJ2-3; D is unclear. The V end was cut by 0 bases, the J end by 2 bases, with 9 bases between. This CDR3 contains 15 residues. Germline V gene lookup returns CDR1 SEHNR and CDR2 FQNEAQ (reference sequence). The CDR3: CASSLAGRPTDTQYF. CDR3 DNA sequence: TGTGCCAGCAGCTTAGCAGGGCGGCCCACAGATACGCAGTATTTT. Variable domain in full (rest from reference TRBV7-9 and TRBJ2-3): DTGVSQNPRHKITKRGQNVTFRCDPISEHNRLYWYRQTLGQGPEFLTYFQNEAQLEKSRLLSDRFSAERPKGSFSTLEIQRTEQGDSAMYLCASSLAGRPTDTQYFGPGTRLTVL.

CDR3 protein: CASSEGGQGVPYEQYF. The CDR3 nucleotides read TGCGCCAGCAGTGAGGGGGGACAGGGGGTACCCTACGAGCAGTACTTC. The V call is TRBV10-1, the J call TRBJ2-7; TRBD1 matches at 11 bases. V was clipped by 2 bases and J by 2 bases; unmatched bases: 5. Germline V gene sequence: CDR1 WNHNN, CDR2 SYGVQD (reference sequence). The CDR3 totals 16 residues.

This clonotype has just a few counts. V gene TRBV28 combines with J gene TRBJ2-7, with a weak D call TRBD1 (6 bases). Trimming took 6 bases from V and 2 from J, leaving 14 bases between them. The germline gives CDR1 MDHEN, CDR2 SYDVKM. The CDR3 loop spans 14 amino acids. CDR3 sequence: CASRPRQAPYEQYV. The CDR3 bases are TGTGCCAGCAGACCTCGACAGGCCCCCTACGAGCAGTACGTC.

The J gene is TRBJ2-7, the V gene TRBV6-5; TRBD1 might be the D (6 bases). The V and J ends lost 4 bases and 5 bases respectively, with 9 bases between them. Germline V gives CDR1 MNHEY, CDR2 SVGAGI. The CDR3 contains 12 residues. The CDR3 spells CASSSTGNEQYF. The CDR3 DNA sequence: TGTGCCAGCAGTTCCACAGGGAACGAGCAGTACTTC.

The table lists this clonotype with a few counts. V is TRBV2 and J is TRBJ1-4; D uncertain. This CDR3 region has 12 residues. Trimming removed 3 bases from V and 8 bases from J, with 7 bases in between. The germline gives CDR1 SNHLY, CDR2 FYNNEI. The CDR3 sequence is CASSDSAEKLFF. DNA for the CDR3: TGTGCCAGCAGTGATTCAGCGGAAAAACTGTTTTTT. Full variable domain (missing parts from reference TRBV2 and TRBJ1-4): EPEVTQTPSHQVTQMGQEVILRCVPISNHLYFYWYRQILGQKVEFLVSFYNNEISEKSEIFDDQFSVERPDGSNFTLKIRSTKLEDSAMYFCASSDSAEKLFFGSGTQLSVL.

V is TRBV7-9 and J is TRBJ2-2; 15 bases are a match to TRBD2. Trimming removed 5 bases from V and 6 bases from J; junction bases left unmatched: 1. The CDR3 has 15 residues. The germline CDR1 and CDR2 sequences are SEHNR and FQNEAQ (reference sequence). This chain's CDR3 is CASSRTSGGAGELFF. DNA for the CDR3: TGTGCCAGCAGCAGGACTAGCGGGGGGGCCGGGGAGCTGTTTTTT.

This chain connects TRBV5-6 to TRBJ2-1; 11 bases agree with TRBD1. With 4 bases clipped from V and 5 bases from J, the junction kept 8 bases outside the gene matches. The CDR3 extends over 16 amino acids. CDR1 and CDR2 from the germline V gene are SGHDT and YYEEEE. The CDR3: CASSIAGTGGNNEQFF. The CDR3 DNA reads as TGTGCCAGCAGCATTGCCGGGACAGGGGGAAACAATGAGCAGTTCTTC. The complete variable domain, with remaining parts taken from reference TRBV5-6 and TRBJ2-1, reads DAGVTQSPTHLIKTRGQQVTLRCSPKSGHDTVSWYQQALGQGPQFIFQYYEEEERQRGNFPDRFSGHQFPNYSSELNVNALLLGDSALYLCASSIAGTGGNNEQFFGPGTRLTVL.

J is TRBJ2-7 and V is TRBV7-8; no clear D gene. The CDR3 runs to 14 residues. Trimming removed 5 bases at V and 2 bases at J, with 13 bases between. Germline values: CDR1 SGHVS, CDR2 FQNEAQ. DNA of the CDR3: TGTGCCAGCAGCCCCTCCCGGACCACCTACGAGCAGTACGTC. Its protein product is CASSPSRTTYEQYV.

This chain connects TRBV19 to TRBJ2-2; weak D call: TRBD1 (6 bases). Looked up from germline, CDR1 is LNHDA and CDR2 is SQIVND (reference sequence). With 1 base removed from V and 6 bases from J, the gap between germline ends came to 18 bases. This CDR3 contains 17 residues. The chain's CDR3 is CASSIGLQGMEAGELFF. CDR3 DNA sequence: TGTGCCAGTAGTATAGGCCTACAGGGTATGGAGGCCGGGGAGCTGTTTTTT.

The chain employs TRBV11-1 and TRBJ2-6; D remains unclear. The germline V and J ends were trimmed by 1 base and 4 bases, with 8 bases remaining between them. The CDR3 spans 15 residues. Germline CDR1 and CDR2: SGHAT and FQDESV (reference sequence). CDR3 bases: TGTGCCAGCAGCTTAGAATCGATCGGGGCCAACGTCCTGACTTTC. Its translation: CASSLESIGANVLTF.

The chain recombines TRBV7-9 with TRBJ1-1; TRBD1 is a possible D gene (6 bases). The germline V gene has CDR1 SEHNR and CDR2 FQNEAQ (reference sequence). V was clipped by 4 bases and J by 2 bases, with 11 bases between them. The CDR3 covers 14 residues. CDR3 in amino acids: CASSSGTPNTEAFF. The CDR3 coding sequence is TGTGCCAGCAGCTCCGGGACACCTAACACTGAAGCTTTCTTT.

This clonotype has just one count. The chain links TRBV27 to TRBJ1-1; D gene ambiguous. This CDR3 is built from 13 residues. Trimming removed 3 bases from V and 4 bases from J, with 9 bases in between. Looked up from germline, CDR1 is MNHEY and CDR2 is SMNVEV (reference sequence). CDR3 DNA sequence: TGTGCCAGCAGTTTTCAAACGGGCACTGAAGCTTTCTTT. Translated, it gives CASSFQTGTEAFF.

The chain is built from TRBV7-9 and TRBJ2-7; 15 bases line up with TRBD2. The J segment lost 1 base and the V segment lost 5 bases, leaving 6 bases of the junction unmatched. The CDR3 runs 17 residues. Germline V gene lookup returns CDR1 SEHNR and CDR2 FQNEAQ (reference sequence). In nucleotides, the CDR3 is TGTGCCAGCAGCCCCGGGACTAGCGGGGGGAGATCCTACGAGCAGTACTTC. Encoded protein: CASSPGTSGGRSYEQYF.

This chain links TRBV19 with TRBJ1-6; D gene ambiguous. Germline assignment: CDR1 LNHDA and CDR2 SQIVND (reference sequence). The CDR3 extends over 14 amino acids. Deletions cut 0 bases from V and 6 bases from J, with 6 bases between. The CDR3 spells CASSIDRRNSPLHF. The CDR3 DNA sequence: TGTGCCAGTAGTATAGATCGCCGTAATTCACCCCTCCACTTT.

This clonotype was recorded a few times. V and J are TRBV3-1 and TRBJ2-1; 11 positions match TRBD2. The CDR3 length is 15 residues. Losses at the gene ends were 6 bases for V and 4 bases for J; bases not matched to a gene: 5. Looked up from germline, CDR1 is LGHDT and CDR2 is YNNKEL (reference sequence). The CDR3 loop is CASSRGLAEYNEQFF. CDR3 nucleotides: TGTGCCAGCAGTCGGGGACTAGCGGAGTACAATGAGCAGTTCTTC.

CDR3 nucleotides: TGTGCCAGCAGTTACTCGGCAGGGCCAAGCTCCTACAATGAGCAGTTCTTC. It translates to CASSYSAGPSSYNEQFF. V gene TRBV6-5 combines with J gene TRBJ2-1; D might be TRBD1 (5 bases). The CDR3 is 17 residues long. Trimming removed 0 bases at V and 0 bases at J, with 12 bases between. The germline V gene has CDR1 MNHEY and CDR2 SVGAGI.

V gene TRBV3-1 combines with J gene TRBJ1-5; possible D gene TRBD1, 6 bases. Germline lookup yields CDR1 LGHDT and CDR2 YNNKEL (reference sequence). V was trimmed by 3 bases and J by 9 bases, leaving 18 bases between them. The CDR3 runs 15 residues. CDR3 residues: CASSQGTGGPSPQHF. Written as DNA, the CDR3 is TGTGCCAGCAGCCAGGGGACGGGGGGCCCTTCGCCCCAGCATTTT.

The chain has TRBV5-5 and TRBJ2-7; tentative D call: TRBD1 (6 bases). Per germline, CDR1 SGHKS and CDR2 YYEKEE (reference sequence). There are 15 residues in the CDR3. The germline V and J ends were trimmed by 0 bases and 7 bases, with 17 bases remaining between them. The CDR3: CASSLALQGRGEQYV. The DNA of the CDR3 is TGTGCCAGCAGCTTGGCCTTGCAGGGGCGAGGAGAGCAGTACGTC.

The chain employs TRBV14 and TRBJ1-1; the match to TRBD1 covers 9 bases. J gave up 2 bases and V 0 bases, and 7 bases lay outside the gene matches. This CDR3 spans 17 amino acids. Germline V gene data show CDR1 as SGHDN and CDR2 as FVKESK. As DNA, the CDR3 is TGTGCCAGCAGCCAAGATGGTACAGGGGGCGATAACACTGAAGCTTTCTTT. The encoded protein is CASSQDGTGGDNTEAFF. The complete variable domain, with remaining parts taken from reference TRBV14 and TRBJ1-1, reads EAGVTQFPSHSVIEKGQTVTLRCDPISGHDNLYWYRRVMGKEIKFLLHFVKESKQDESGMPNNRFLAERTGGTYSTLKVQPAELEDSGVYFCASSQDGTGGDNTEAFFGQGTRLTVV.

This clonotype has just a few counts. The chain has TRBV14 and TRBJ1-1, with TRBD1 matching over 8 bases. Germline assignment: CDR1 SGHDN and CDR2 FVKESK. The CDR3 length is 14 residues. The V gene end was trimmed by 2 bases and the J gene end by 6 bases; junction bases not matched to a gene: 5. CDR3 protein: CASSQLWTGSEAFF. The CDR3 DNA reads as TGTGCCAGCAGCCAATTGTGGACAGGGTCTGAAGCTTTCTTT.

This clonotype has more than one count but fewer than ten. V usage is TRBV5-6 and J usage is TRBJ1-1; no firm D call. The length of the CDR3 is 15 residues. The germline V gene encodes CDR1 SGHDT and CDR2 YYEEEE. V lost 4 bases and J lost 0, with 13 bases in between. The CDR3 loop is CASSGRGSVNTEAFF. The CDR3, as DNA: TGTGCCAGCAGCGGGCGTGGCAGCGTGAACACTGAAGCTTTCTTT. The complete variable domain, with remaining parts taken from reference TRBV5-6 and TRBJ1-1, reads DAGVTQSPTHLIKTRGQQVTLRCSPKSGHDTVSWYQQALGQGPQFIFQYYEEEERQRGNFPDRFSGHQFPNYSSELNVNALLLGDSALYLCASSGRGSVNTEAFFGQGTRLTVV.

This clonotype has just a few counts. DNA for the CDR3: TGTGCCAGCAGTTACCTAGCGGGGGCCCACAATGAGCAGTTCTTC. Amino acid sequence: CASSYLAGAHNEQFF. The chain carries TRBV6-6 and TRBJ2-1; 10 bases match TRBD2. The V gene's germline CDR1 is MNHNY and CDR2 SVGAGI (reference sequence). The CDR3 has 15 residues. Unmatched junction bases numbered 3, after V lost 2 bases and J lost 5 bases.

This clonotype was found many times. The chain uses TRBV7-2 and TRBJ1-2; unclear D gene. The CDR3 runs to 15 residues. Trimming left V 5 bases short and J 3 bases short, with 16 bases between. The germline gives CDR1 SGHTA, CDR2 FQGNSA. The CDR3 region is CASSPRHDGDYGYTF. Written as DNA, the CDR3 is TGTGCCAGCAGCCCGCGTCACGACGGGGACTATGGCTACACCTTC.

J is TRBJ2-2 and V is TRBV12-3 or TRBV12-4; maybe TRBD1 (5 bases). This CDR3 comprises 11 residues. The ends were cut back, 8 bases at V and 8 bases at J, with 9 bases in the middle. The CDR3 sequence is CASDSSGELFF. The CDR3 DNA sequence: TGTGCCAGCGACAGCTCTGGGGAGCTGTTTTTT.